This is a list of T cell receptor beta chains from one sample in a study of blood T cell repertoires in COVID-19. Sequenced by immunoSEQ multiplex PCR; TCRdb stores in-frame clones only, minus some. Of about 230,000 clones in the sample, roughly 80% were seen once. Sequenced: peripheral blood. All receptors come from a woman over 75 with acute or convalescent COVID-19. CDR3s include the opening cysteine and the closing phenylalanine or tryptophan. Fields, in order: clone size, V gene, J gene, D gene, CDR3 DNA, CDR3 protein. A D gene is named only where the DNA matches it firmly. Part of the rows lack a size; the others show once, few, many or a class for expanded clones.

-	TRBV30	TRBJ2-1	TRBD2	TGTGCCTGGGCGGGGGGGCCCTACAATGAGCAGTTCTTC	CAWAGGPYNEQFF
once	TRBV1	TRBJ2-7	-	TGCACCAGCAGCCAAGAAGGGACTAGTCAGACGGTATACGAGCAGTACTTC	CTSSQEGTSQTVYEQYF
few	TRBV7-2	TRBJ2-1	-	TGTGCCAGCAGCATCACTAGGAATGAGCAGTTCTTC	CASSITRNEQFF
-	TRBV11-2	TRBJ2-1	-	TGTGCCAGCAGCTCCCTCAGGGACTCGGCTGAGCAGTTCTTC	CASSSLRDSAEQFF
few	TRBV6-6	TRBJ2-7	TRBD2	TGTGCCAGCAGACTGGGGGGGGGATCTAACGAGCAGTACTTC	CASRLGGGSNEQYF
-	TRBV19	TRBJ1-2	TRBD1	TGTGCCAGTAGTCCCCTCGACAGGGGGCTTGATGGCTACACCTTC	CASSPLDRGLDGYTF
-	TRBV7-2	TRBJ2-1	TRBD1	TGTGCCAGCAGATTACGACAGGGGGCTTTCTACAATGAGCAGTTCTTC	CASRLRQGAFYNEQFF
-	TRBV28	TRBJ1-2	-	TGTGCCAGCAGTGGAGGGAAGGACTATGGCTACACCTTC	CASSGGKDYGYTF
-	TRBV10-3	TRBJ2-3	-	TGTGCCATCAGTGAGCTAGCGACTAAGGATACGCAGTATTTT	CAISELATKDTQYF
once	TRBV5-1	TRBJ2-3	-	TGCGCCAGCACCCACCGACAGGGCACAGATACGCAGTATTTT	CASTHRQGTDTQYF
-	TRBV5-1	TRBJ1-4	TRBD1	TGCGCCAGCATCCAGACAGGGGGAAGCGAAAAACTGTTTTTT	CASIQTGGSEKLFF